This T cell receptor beta chain was sequenced during a study of blood T cell repertoires in COVID-19. Looking at the study overall: Samples came from the United States, Italy and Spain, spanning acute and convalescent COVID-19. Nucleic acid was either cDNA or gDNA, and it came from T cells, B-cell-depleted T cells, or PBMCs.

Per the original data handling: Nucleated cell counts were estimated from reference gene primer amplification. Profiling relied on immunoSEQ multiplex PCR, and the TCRdb table lists in-frame clones only, not all of them. D and trimming were read from the DNA, whereas the V and J calls and clone size are those reported in that table. The data contain nearly 110,000 clones, approximately 88% of them singletons. The CDR3 totals 13 residues. Germline V gene lookup returns CDR1 SGHTA and CDR2 FQGNSA. V gave up 4 bases and J gave up 6 bases, with 10 bases separating them. This clonotype was obtained from a man aged 40-50 years with active or convalescent COVID-19. Sequences were obtained from peripheral blood. The chain combines TRBV7-2 with TRBJ2-1; TRBD2 is a possible D gene (5 bases). The CDR3 spells CASSSQLGNEQFF. CDR3 nucleotides: TGTGCCAGCAGCTCCCAACTAGGCAATGAGCAGTTCTTC.